A selection of T cell receptor beta chains follows, all from one sample in a study of immune evolution from preneoplasia to lung adenocarcinoma. Sequencing was performed with immunoSEQ multiplex PCR; in TCRdb, only in-frame clones are kept and a portion is missing. The repertoire has 8,000 to 10,000 clones, roughly 79% of them found once; the top ten carry over 10%. Material: FFPE lung adenocarcinoma in situ tissue. These receptors all stem from a person aged 80 or older with lung adenocarcinoma. CDR3s include the opening cysteine and the closing phenylalanine or tryptophan. The D gene is left open where the match is weak. Some rows have no size entry. The others give once, few or many, or a class for an expanded clone.

d_gene,j_gene,abundance,v_gene,CDR3aa,CDR3nt
TRBD1,TRBJ2-5,.,TRBV27,CASSTQTGGETQYF,TGTGCCAGCAGCACCCAGACAGGGGGAGAGACCCAGTACTTC
TRBD2,TRBJ2-3,.,TRBV14,CASSPRTSDLTQYF,TGTGCCAGCAGCCCCAGGACTAGTGATCTTACGCAGTATTTT
.,TRBJ1-1,.,TRBV19,CASSINPQADTEAFF,TGTGCCAGTAGTATAAACCCCCAAGCCGACACTGAAGCTTTCTTT
.,TRBJ2-7,.,TRBV7-8,CASSLIGGGSYEQYF,TGTGCCAGCAGCTTAATAGGGGGGGGCTCCTACGAGCAGTACTTC
.,TRBJ2-3,.,TRBV11-2,CASSLTRVADTQYF,TGTGCCAGCAGCTTAACACGGGTGGCAGATACGCAGTATTTT
.,TRBJ2-2,.,TRBV27,CASTGSTGARELFF,TGTGCCAGCACCGGGTCCACGGGGGCGCGTGAGCTGTTTTTT
.,TRBJ1-4,.,TRBV7-8,CASSTDRNEKLFF,TGTGCCAGCAGCACCGACAGAAATGAAAAACTGTTTTTT
TRBD1,TRBJ2-7,.,TRBV13,CASSFGDRGQREQYF,TGTGCCAGCAGCTTCGGCGACAGGGGGCAGCGCGAGCAGTACTTC
.,TRBJ1-4,.,TRBV19,CASFDGRNEKLFF,TGTGCCAGTTTCGACGGCAGAAATGAAAAACTGTTTTTT
.,TRBJ1-1,.,TRBV4-3,CASSRRRGTEAFF,TGCGCCAGCAGCCGGAGAAGGGGGACTGAAGCTTTCTTT
TRBD1,TRBJ1-5,few,TRBV9,CASSAETGEQPQHF,TGTGCCAGCAGCGCAGAGACAGGGGAACAGCCCCAGCATTTT
TRBD2,TRBJ2-3,.,TRBV5-1,CASSLEGTSGGENVQYF,TGCGCCAGCAGCTTGGAGGGGACTAGCGGGGGGGAGAATGTGCAGTATTTT
.,TRBJ2-2,.,TRBV5-1,CASSLGTLSNTGELFF,TGCGCCAGCAGCTTGGGGACACTCTCGAACACCGGGGAGCTGTTTTTT
.,TRBJ2-1,once,TRBV25-1,CASSALGREQFF,TGTGCCAGCAGTGCATTAGGAAGGGAGCAGTTCTTC
.,TRBJ2-2,.,TRBV30,CACHTREQNTGELFF,TGTGCCTGCCACACCCGGGAACAGAACACCGGGGAGCTGTTTTTT
.,TRBJ2-5,.,TRBV4-1,CASSPGRGGYQETQYF,TGCGCCAGCAGCCCGGGTAGGGGGGGGTACCAAGAGACCCAGTACTTC
.,TRBJ2-2,.,TRBV5-4,CASSLSGAGFGELFF,TGTGCCAGCAGCCTCTCGGGGGCGGGTTTCGGGGAGCTGTTTTTT
.,TRBJ1-4,few,TRBV2,CASRVKSPNEKLFF,TGTGCCAGCAGAGTAAAATCCCCTAATGAAAAACTGTTTTTT
.,TRBJ2-2,.,TRBV5-8,CASSPPLGNTGELFF,TGTGCCAGCAGCCCCCCGTTGGGGAACACCGGGGAGCTGTTTTTT
TRBD2,TRBJ2-1,.,TRBV5-6,CASSFTSGGYNEQFF,TGTGCCAGCAGCTTTACTAGCGGGGGATACAATGAGCAGTTCTTC
.,TRBJ1-4,few,TRBV28,CASSLAGEKLFF,TGTGCCAGCAGCCTTGCCGGGGAAAAACTGTTTTTT
TRBD1,TRBJ1-6,few,TRBV6-5,CASSYTTGSNSPLHF,TGTGCCAGCAGTTACACGACAGGGAGTAATTCACCCCTCCACTTT
.,TRBJ1-6,.,TRBV30,CAWTAEQNSPLHF,TGTGCCTGGACAGCCGAGCAAAATTCACCCCTCCACTTT
.,TRBJ2-1,.,TRBV27,CASSLSLPRLTYNEQFF,TGTGCCAGCAGTTTATCGCTACCGAGATTGACCTACAATGAGCAGTTCTTC
TRBD2,TRBJ2-7,.,TRBV4-1,CASSLREGGYEQYF,TGCGCCAGCAGCCTAAGGGAGGGAGGCTACGAGCAGTACTTC
TRBD2,TRBJ2-5,.,TRBV11-2,CASSSGRTGLAGETQYF,TGTGCCAGCAGCTCGGGCAGGACGGGACTAGCGGGAGAGACCCAGTACTTC
TRBD2,TRBJ2-3,.,TRBV10-3,CAISEELAEDTQYF,TGTGCCATCAGTGAAGAGCTAGCGGAGGATACGCAGTATTTT
.,TRBJ1-2,.,TRBV7-2,CASSLSGSYGYTF,TGTGCCAGCAGCTTATCAGGCAGCTATGGCTACACCTTC
.,TRBJ1-2,few,TRBV4-3,CASSQTTGYGYTF,TGCGCCAGCAGCCAAACGACAGGTTATGGCTACACCTTC
.,TRBJ1-5,.,TRBV6-1,CASSEQSGSNQPQHF,TGTGCCAGCAGTGAACAGTCAGGGAGCAATCAGCCCCAGCATTTT
.,TRBJ1-2,.,TRBV7-9,CASTPVGGSGYTF,TGTGCCAGCACCCCGGTGGGGGGCTCTGGCTACACCTTC
.,TRBJ2-7,.,TRBV6-5,CASSYRTGDYEQYF,TGTGCCAGCAGTTACAGGACGGGAGACTACGAGCAGTACTTC
.,TRBJ2-6,.,TRBV13,CASSLGPHSGANVLTF,TGTGCCAGCAGCTTAGGCCCCCACTCTGGGGCCAACGTCCTGACTTTC
.,TRBJ1-2,.,TRBV28,CASIGGPQWAYTF,TGTGCTAGCATTGGTGGTCCCCAGTGGGCCTACACCTTC
.,TRBJ2-7,.,TRBV6-6,CASSYRDTNYEQYF,TGTGCCAGCAGTTACAGGGACACCAACTACGAGCAGTACTTC
.,TRBJ1-2,.,TRBV6-6,CASSYSPEDNYGYTF,TGTGCCAGCAGTTACTCGCCCGAGGATAACTATGGCTACACCTTC
.,TRBJ1-6,.,TRBV2,CAGGHTEHKMFSYNSPLHF,TGTGCCGGAGGCCATACAGAACACAAAATGTTCTCCTATAATTCACCCCTCCACTTT
.,TRBJ2-2,.,TRBV15,CATSRSSGGGGTGELFF,TGTGCCACCAGCAGATCCTCCGGGGGAGGGGGGACCGGGGAGCTGTTTTTT
.,TRBJ2-7,.,TRBV10-3,CAISHNAGTPAEQYF,TGTGCCATCAGCCACAACGCCGGGACACCAGCCGAGCAGTACTTC
TRBD1,TRBJ1-5,few,TRBV4-3,CASSQVHRGQPQHF,TGCGCCAGCAGCCAAGTACACAGGGGCCAGCCCCAGCATTTT
.,TRBJ2-7,.,TRBV4-1,CASRQVAGETYEQYF,TGCGCCAGCAGACAAGTTGCCGGGGAGACCTACGAGCAGTACTTC
.,TRBJ2-3,.,TRBV28,CASSRPLGGATDTQYF,TGTGCCAGCAGTCGCCCCCTAGGGGGGGCTACAGATACGCAGTATTTT
TRBD1,TRBJ2-1,.,TRBV2,CASNRQGAMNEQFF,TGTGCCAGCAATCGACAGGGGGCAATGAATGAGCAGTTCTTC
.,TRBJ1-2,.,TRBV10-3,CAISESFVQGNGYTF,TGTGCCATCAGTGAGTCGTTTGTCCAGGGAAATGGCTACACCTTC
TRBD1,TRBJ1-1,few,TRBV5-6,CASSIGQGTTEAFF,TGTGCCAGCAGCATCGGACAGGGTACTACTGAAGCTTTCTTT
TRBD2,TRBJ2-7,.,TRBV5-6,CASSLGLAGAFYEQYF,TGTGCCAGCAGTTTAGGACTAGCGGGGGCCTTCTACGAGCAGTACTTC
.,TRBJ1-5,.,TRBV28,CASSLVDQPQHF,TGTGCCAGCAGTTTAGTCGATCAGCCCCAGCATTTT
.,TRBJ1-2,few,TRBV25-1,CASGEGFGDYGYTF,TGTGCCAGCGGGGAGGGGTTCGGGGACTATGGCTACACCTTC
TRBD1,TRBJ2-7,.,TRBV6-5,CASSYRATGDPYEQYF,TGTGCCAGCAGTTACCGAGCTACAGGGGACCCCTACGAGCAGTACTTC
.,TRBJ1-2,.,TRBV7-9,CASSLRNNYGYTF,TGTGCCAGCAGCTTACGGAATAACTATGGCTACACCTTC
.,TRBJ2-1,large,TRBV18,CASSPRQNYNEQFF,TGTGCCAGCTCACCTCGGCAAAACTACAATGAGCAGTTCTTC